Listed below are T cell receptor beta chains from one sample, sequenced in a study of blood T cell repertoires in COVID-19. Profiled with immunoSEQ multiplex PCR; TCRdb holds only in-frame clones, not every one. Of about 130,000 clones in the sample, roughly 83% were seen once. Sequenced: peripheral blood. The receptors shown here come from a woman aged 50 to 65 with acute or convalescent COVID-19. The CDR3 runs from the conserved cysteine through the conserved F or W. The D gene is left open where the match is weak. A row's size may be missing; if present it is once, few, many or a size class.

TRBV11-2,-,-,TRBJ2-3,TGTGCCAGCATCCCCGGGACTTACCTCACAGATACGCAGTATTTT,CASIPGTYLTDTQYF
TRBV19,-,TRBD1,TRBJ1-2,TGTGCCAGTAGTGCAGACAGGGGAATCTATGGCTACACCTTC,CASSADRGIYGYTF
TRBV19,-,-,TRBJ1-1,TGTGCCAGTAGTATCACAGCCAACACTGAAGCTTTCTTT,CASSITANTEAFF
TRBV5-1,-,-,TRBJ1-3,TGCGCCAGCAGCTTGGTCGGGACTAACTCTGGAAACACCATATATTTT,CASSLVGTNSGNTIYF
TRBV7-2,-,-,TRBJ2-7,TGTGCCAGCAGCCACAGGGTAGGGTCCTACGAGCAGTACTTC,CASSHRVGSYEQYF
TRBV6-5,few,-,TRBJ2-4,TGTGCCAGCAGTTACGGGTCTCAGGGGGGAACCATTCAGTACTTC,CASSYGSQGGTIQYF
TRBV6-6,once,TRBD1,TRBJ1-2,TGTGCCAGCAGTTACTCGGGGGACAGGGGAGGCTACACCTTC,CASSYSGDRGGYTF
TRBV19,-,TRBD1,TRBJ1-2,TGTGCCAGTAGTATCGGACAGGCTCCGACTAACTATGGCTACACCTTC,CASSIGQAPTNYGYTF
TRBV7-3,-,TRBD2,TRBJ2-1,TGTGCCAGCAGCCCGATAGCGGGGAGTAGGTACAATGAGCAGTTCTTC,CASSPIAGSRYNEQFF
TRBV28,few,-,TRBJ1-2,TGTGCCAGCAGTATCCTTGACAGGCCTAGCTATGGCTACACCTTC,CASSILDRPSYGYTF
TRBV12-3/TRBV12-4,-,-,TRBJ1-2,TGTGCCAGCAGTGACTTGAATGGCTACACCTTC,CASSDLNGYTF
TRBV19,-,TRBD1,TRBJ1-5,TGTGCCAGTAGTGGACCGGGACAGGGACCTAATCAGCCCCAGCATTTT,CASSGPGQGPNQPQHF
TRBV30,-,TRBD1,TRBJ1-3,TGTGCCTGGGAACAGGGGCCTGGAAACACCATATATTTT,CAWEQGPGNTIYF
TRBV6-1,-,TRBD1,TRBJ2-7,TGTGCCAGCAGCCCCACAGGGGGAAACGAGCAGTACTTC,CASSPTGGNEQYF
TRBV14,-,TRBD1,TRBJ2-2,TGTGCCAGCAGTCGACAGGGGCCCCAAAACACCGGGGAGCTGTTTTTT,CASSRQGPQNTGELFF
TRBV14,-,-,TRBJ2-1,TGTGCCAGCAGCAGATCAGGGGGGACACTCTACAATGAGCAGTTCTTC,CASSRSGGTLYNEQFF
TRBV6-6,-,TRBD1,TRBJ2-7,TGTGCCAGCAGTTACTCTCCGGGACAGGGTATCGAGCAGTACTTC,CASSYSPGQGIEQYF
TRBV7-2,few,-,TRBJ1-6,TGTGCCAGCAGCCCAGCCGGCCGCGGGAATTCACCCCTCCACTTT,CASSPAGRGNSPLHF
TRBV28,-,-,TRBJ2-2,TGTGCCAGCAGTTTATTACTCCAGGGGGGATCCGGGGAGCTGTTTTTT,CASSLLLQGGSGELFF
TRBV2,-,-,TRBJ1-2,TGTGCCAGCTCCGAGAGAGCGGTTTATGGCTACACCTTC,CASSERAVYGYTF
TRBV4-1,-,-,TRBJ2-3,TGCGCCAGCAGCCTTCTCCCCCGGGACTCGCGAAACACAGATACGCAGTATTTT,CASSLLPRDSRNTDTQYF
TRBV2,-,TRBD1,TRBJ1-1,TGTGCCAGCAGGATGACAGGGGGGGTGACTGAAGCTTTCTTT,CASRMTGGVTEAFF
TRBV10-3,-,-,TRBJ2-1,TGTGCCATCAGTGAGTCGAGGGTTCCCTACAATGAGCAGTTCTTC,CAISESRVPYNEQFF
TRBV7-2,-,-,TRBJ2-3,TGTGCCAGCAGCCCTCTCGGGTCCGCGGGGGATACGCAGTATTTT,CASSPLGSAGDTQYF
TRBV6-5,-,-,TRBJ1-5,TGTGCCAGCAGTATGCAGGAAAATCAGCCCCAGCATTTT,CASSMQENQPQHF
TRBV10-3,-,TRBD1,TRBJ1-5,TGTGCCATCAGTTCGACAGGGGTGGACAATCAGCCCCAGCATTTT,CAISSTGVDNQPQHF
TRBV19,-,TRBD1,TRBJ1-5,TGTGCCACGACTCCGGGACAGGGGGCGCAGGGGAATCAGCCCCAGCATTTT,CATTPGQGAQGNQPQHF
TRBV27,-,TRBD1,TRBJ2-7,TGTGCCAGCAGTTCCTCGGACAGGTTCTACGAGCAGTACTTC,CASSSSDRFYEQYF
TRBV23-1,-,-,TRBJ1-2,TGCGCCAGCAGTCAAGCATACAGAAACCTCTATGGCTACACCTTC,CASSQAYRNLYGYTF
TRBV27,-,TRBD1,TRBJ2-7,TGTGCCAGCAGTCCACGCAGGGGGCTTGTCAACGAGCAGTACTTC,CASSPRRGLVNEQYF
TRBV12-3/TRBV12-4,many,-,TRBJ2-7,TGTGCCAGCAGTCGCGGGTTCGGGTACGAGCAGTACTTC,CASSRGFGYEQYF
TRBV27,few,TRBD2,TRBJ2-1,TGTGCCACCCGGGGGGGCCACTACAATGAGCAGTTCTTC,CATRGGHYNEQFF
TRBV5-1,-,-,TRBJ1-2,TGCGCCAGCAGCTTGGAGGCAGTGGGGCAGGGTAATGGCTACACCTTC,CASSLEAVGQGNGYTF
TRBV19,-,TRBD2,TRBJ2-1,TGTGCCAGTAGTACGCGCGGGGGGTCCTACAATGAGCAGTTCTTC,CASSTRGGSYNEQFF
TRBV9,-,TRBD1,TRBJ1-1,TGTGCCAGCAGCGCCACCGTCGGGACAGGGGGCACTGAAGCTTTCTTT,CASSATVGTGGTEAFF
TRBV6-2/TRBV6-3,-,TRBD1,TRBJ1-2,TGTGCCAGCAGCTTTTCGGACAGGGGGCTAGGTGGCTACACCTTC,CASSFSDRGLGGYTF
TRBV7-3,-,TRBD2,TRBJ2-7,TGTGCCAGCAGCTTAGGACTAGCGGGGGTTGGAGGGTACGAGCAGTACTTC,CASSLGLAGVGGYEQYF
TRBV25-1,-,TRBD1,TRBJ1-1,TGTGCCAGCAGTGACCCGGGACAGGGAAGAAGAGCTTTCTTT,CASSDPGQGRRAFF
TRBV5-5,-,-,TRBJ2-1,TGTGCCAGCAACGCAGGGGTCTACAATGAGCAGTTCTTC,CASNAGVYNEQFF
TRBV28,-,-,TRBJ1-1,TGTGCCAGCAGTTTACCCCAGGGGATCACTGAAGCTTTCTTT,CASSLPQGITEAFF
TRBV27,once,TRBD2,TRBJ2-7,TGTGCCAGCAGAAGAGCGGGGGGCCGTTTAGAGCAGTACTTC,CASRRAGGRLEQYF
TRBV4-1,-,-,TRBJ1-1,TGCGCCAGCAGCCAAGATCGTGATACTGAGGCTTTCTTT,CASSQDRDTEAFF
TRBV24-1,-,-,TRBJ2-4,TGTGCCACCAGTGATTCCGGGACTCCCGGGGACATTCAGTACTTC,CATSDSGTPGDIQYF
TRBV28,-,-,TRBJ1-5,TGTGCCAGCATCCTCGGGCAGGGGAATCAGCCCCAGCATTTT,CASILGQGNQPQHF